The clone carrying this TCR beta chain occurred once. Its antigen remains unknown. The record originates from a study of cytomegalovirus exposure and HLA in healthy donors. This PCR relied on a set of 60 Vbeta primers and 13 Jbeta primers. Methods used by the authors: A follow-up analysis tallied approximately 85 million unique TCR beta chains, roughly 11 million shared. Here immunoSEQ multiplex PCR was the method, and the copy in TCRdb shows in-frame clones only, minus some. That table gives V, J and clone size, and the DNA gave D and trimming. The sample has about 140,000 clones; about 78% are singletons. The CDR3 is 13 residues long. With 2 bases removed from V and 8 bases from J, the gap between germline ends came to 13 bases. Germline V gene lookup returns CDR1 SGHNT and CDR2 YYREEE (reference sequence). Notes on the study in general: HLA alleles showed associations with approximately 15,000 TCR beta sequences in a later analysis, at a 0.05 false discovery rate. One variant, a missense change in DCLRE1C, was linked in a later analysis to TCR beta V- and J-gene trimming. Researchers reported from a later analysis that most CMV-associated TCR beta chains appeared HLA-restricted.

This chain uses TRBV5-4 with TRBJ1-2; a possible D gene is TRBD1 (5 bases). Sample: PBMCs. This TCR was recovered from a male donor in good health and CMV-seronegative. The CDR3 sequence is CASSFARVYGYTF. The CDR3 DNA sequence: TGTGCCAGCAGCTTTGCCAGGGTGTACGGCTACACCTTC.